This record covers a single T cell receptor (beta chain). The specificity of this receptor is unknown. No much larger clonotype is one base removed from it; base qualities were not supplied. This record belongs to a study of blood T cell repertoires in COVID-19 (dated by TCRdb to about 2020). Looking at the study overall: Samples from collaborators originated in the United States, Italy and Spain and spanned both the acute and convalescent phases of COVID-19. The prospective study material was composed of cDNA or gDNA derived from T cells, B-cell-depleted T cells, or PBMCs. Subjects who had been exposed to COVID-19, were actively infected with it, or had recovered from it provided the deeply sampled blood TCRbeta repertoires that made up the dataset. The repertoires were released in a freely available public database meant as a resource for research on the immune response to SARS-CoV-2. The samples were drawn from two sources: the first 160 participants of the ongoing ImmuneRACE study, and fewer than 1,500 subjects contributed by 6 global collaborators. Sample metadata almost always included a de-identified subject ID, COVID-19 status, age in years and sex. Where HLA class I and class II types were available, the types were taken from metadata supplied by the sample provider, not from assay-based typing. General conclusions and limits of the study: How much clinical and demographic metadata was included differed by source and by participant, and the metadata was provided uncurated.

The immunoSEQ Assay, a bias-controlled multiplex PCR, was used to amplify TCRbeta CDR3 regions from genomic DNA. The published analysis was carried out like this. Within the assay, amplification of reference gene primers was used to estimate how many nucleated cells each sample contained. Sequence reads were collapsed and filtered to measure the absolute abundance of every unique TCRbeta CDR3 rearrangement. For each sample, productive Simpson clonality was calculated as the square root of Simpson's diversity index over productive rearrangements. This is the immuneACCESS table as TCRdb keeps it, with only in-frame sequences that have V and J called. A part of the clones is gone; compared with another copy, unresolved V genes explain less than half, and the rest is unexplained. V and J calls and clone size are as listed in that table; D and trimming were resolved from the DNA. The sample table records about 440,000 clones; about 91% of these occur just once. The ten largest clones capture around an eighth of the sample.

At one collaborating source in Seattle, patients were enrolled during active infection and were followed longitudinally through the course of disease. Collaborating institutions collected whole blood in K2EDTA tubes following their own protocols. For TCRbeta analysis, collaborators shipped samples in one of three forms: frozen whole blood, isolated PBMCs, or DNA extracted from either of those sample types. This clonotype was sampled from a woman aged 50 to 60 with COVID-19, enrolled during active disease. Sequencing was done on a sample of peripheral blood.

In nucleotide form, the sequence is TGTGCCAGCAGCCGACCGGGACAGGGGTCCTACGAGCAGTACTTC. Its protein reads: CASSRPGQGSYEQYF. Recombination linked TRBV27 to TRBJ2-7; TRBD1 agrees with 10 junctional bases. As encoded in the germline V gene (reference sequence), CDR1 is MNHEY while CDR2 is SMNVEV. Trimming accounts for 6 bases at V and 1 base at J, while the number of junction bases matched to no gene is 6. From its cysteine to its phenylalanine, the CDR3 spans 15 amino acids. The only DNA kept is the CDR3, 45 bases in frame from the first base.